This T cell receptor (beta chain) appears in the sequencing data of a study of shared clonotypes between healthy human individuals. CDR3 length: 15 residues. V was pared by 0 bases and J by 5 bases, with 7 bases of the junction left unmatched. Germline V CDR1 and CDR2: SGDLS, YYNGEE. TCRdb keeps only in-frame clones here, not all; method: immunoSEQ multiplex PCR. The table includes around 480,000 clones, over 75% detected once. Regarding the study as a whole: Blood alone was sampled, and tissue repertoires likely differ.

As for this clone: As yet, its antigen is unknown. The sample has other DNA sequences that encode this CDR3 too.

The chain has TRBV9 and TRBJ2-5; TRBD1 matches 7 bases. The sequence was collected from a woman in her thirties or forties in good health. Some clones in this sample may be carry-over from other donors' samples. The sequenced material came from PBMCs. This chain's CDR3 is CASSVGAGGPETQYF. The CDR3, as DNA: TGTGCCAGCAGCGTAGGGGCAGGGGGTCCGGAGACCCAGTACTTC.